This TCR beta chain originates from a study of T cell repertoires in cytomegalovirus infection. Notes on the study in general: Within the response measured ex vivo, HLA-C-restricted CMV-specific TCR beta clonotypes were dominant. Carriers of CMV and the relevant HLA type were discriminated by public TCR beta frequency.

The CDR3 covers 14 residues. V gave up 10 bases and J gave up 8 bases; unmatched junction bases: 13. This clonotype was picked up a small number of times. The antigen is unknown. MiXCR was run by TCRdb on the reads, yielding one entry per CDR3 protein. The sample gives around 100,000 distinct CDR3 sequences, roughly a tenth of which show up once; 31% is in the top ten. The clonotype comes from a human donor in good health (CMV status not recorded). Some clones in this sample may be carry-over from other donors' samples. Sequencing input: PBMCs, sequenced either directly or after in vitro stimulation (not recorded which). V usage is TRBV6-7 and J usage is TRBJ2-1, with TRBD1 matching over 8 bases. TRBV6-7 is flagged as an ORF with uncertain function. The CDR3 spells CATKTGTGDHEQFF. For the CDR3, the DNA is TGTGCCACAAAAACGGGGACAGGTGACCATGAGCAGTTCTTC.